Sequencing of this TCR beta chain was carried out in a study of human T cells and chemical hapten exposure. At the level of the study: The patients were mostly female; they had alopecia areata, totalis or universalis. Overall study results and limits: Compared to controls, expanded TCRs made significantly more large clusters of similar CDR3s. Because they had alopecia, donors may respond immunologically unlike healthy people.

The sample holds a few counts of this clonotype. The antigen remains unidentified. One entry per CDR3 protein, called by TCRdb with MiXCR from the RACE reads. The sample carries approximately 97,000 distinct CDR3 sequences, about 28% recorded once. Trimming removed 0 bases from V and 5 bases from J, with 8 bases in between. CDR3 length: 13 residues. CDR1 is ENHRY, CDR2 SYGVKD, per germline. Time point described: patch test 3, about 24 weeks after DPC sensitization. This sample's treatment: therapeutic diphenylcyclopropenone sensitization with weekly scalp DPC. Blood was collected ahead of every patch test applied.

This chain links TRBV10-3 with TRBJ2-7; weak D call: TRBD2 (6 bases). The receptor was derived from a man aged 35-49 years with alopecia areata. Some clones in this sample may be carry-over from other donors' samples. Specimen: whole blood, collected in connection with sensitization to the hapten diphenylcyclopropenone (DPC). CDR3 residues: CAISESGEDEQYF. CDR3 coding DNA: TGTGCCATCAGTGAGTCGGGGGAGGACGAGCAGTACTTC.